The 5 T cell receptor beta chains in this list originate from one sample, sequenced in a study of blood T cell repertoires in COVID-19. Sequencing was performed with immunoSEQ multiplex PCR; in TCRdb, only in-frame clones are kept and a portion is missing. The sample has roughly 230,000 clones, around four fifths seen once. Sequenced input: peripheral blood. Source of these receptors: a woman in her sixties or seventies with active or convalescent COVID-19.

CDR3 in amino acids: CASSPTRDISSGANVLTF. CDR3 sequence (DNA): TGTGCCAGCTCACCAACCCGGGACATTAGCTCTGGGGCCAACGTCCTGACTTTC. J is TRBJ2-6 and V is TRBV18; perhaps TRBD1 as D (6 bases). The germline V and J ends were trimmed by 2 bases and 0 bases, with 14 bases remaining between them. There are 18 residues in the CDR3. Germline CDR1 KGHSH, CDR2 LQKENI.

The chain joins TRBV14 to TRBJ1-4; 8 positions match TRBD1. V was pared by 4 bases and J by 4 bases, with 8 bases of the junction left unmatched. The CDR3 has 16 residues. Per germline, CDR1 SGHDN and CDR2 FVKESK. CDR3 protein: CASSPAGTGINEKLFF. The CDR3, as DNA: TGTGCCAGCAGCCCGGCCGGGACAGGCATTAATGAAAAACTGTTTTTT.

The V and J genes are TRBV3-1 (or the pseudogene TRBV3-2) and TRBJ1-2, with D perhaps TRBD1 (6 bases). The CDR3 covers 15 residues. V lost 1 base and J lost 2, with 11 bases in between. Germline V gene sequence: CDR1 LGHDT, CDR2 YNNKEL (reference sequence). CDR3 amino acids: CASSQGTVTNYGYTF. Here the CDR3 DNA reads TGTGCCAGCAGCCAAGGGACAGTTACCAACTATGGCTACACCTTC.

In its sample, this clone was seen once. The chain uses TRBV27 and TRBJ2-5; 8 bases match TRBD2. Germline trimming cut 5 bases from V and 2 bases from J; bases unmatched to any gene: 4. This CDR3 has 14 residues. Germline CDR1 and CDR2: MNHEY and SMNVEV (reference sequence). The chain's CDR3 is CASSRGLDQETQYF. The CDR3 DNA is TGTGCCAGCAGTCGGGGACTAGATCAAGAGACCCAGTACTTC.

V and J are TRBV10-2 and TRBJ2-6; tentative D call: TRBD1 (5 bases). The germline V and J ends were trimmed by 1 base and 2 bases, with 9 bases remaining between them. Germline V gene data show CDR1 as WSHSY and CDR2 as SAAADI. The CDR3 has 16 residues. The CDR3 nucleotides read TGCGCCAGCAGTGAGTTTCTAGGGGCTGGGGCCAACGTCCTGACTTTC. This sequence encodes CASSEFLGAGANVLTF.